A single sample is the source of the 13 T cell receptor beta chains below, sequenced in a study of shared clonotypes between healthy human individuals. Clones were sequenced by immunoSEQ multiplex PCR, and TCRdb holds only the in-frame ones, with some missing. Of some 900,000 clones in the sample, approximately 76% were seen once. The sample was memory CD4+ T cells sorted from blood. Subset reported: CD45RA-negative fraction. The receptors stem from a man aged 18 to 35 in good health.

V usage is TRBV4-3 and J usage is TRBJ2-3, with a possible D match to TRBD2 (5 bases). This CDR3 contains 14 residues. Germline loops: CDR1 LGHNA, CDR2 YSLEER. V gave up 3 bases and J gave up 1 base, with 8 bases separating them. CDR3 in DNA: TGCGCCAGCAGCCAGCTTAGCGGCACAGATACGCAGTATTTT. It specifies CASSQLSGTDTQYF.

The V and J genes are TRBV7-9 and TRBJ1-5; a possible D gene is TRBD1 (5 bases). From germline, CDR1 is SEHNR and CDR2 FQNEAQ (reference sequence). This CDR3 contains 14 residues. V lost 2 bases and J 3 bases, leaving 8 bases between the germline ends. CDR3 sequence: CASSLQGSNQPQHF. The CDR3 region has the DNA TGTGCCAGCAGCTTACAGGGATCCAATCAGCCCCAGCATTTT. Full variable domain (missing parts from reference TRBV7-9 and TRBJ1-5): DTGVSQNPRHKITKRGQNVTFRCDPISEHNRLYWYRQTLGQGPEFLTYFQNEAQLEKSRLLSDRFSAERPKGSFSTLEIQRTEQGDSAMYLCASSLQGSNQPQHFGDGTRLSIL.

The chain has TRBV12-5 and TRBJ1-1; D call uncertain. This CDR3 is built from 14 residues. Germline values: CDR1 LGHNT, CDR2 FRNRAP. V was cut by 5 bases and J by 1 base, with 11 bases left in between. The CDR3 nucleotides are TGTGCTAGTGGTCCCCAGCGTGAGAACACTGAAGCTTTCTTT. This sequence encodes CASGPQRENTEAFF.

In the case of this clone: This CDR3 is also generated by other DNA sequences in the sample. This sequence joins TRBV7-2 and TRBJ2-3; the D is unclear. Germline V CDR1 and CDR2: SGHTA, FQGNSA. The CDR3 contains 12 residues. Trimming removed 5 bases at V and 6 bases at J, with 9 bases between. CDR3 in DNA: TGTGCCAGCAGCCCTAGTGGCGATACGCAGTATTTT. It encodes CASSPSGDTQYF. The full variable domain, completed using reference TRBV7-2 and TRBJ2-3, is GAGVSQSPSNKVTEKGKDVELRCDPISGHTALYWYRQSLGQGLEFLIYFQGNSAPDKSGLPSDRFSAERTGGSVSTLTIQRTQQEDSAVYLCASSPSGDTQYFGPGTRLTVL.

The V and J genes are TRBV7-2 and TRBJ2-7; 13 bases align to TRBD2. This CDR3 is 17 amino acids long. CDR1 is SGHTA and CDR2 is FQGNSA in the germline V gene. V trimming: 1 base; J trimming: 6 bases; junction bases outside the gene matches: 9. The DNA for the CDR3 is TGTGCCAGCAGCTTAGGGGGACTAGCGGGAATCGGTCTCGAGCAGTACTTC. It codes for CASSLGGLAGIGLEQYF.

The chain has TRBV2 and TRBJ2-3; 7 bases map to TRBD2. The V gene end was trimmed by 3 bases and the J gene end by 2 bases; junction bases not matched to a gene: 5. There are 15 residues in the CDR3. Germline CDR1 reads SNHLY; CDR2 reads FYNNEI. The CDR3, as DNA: TGTGCCAGCAGTGAGGTTAGCGGGCTCACAGATACGCAGTATTTT. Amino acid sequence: CASSEVSGLTDTQYF. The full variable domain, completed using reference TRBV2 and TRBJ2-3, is EPEVTQTPSHQVTQMGQEVILRCVPISNHLYFYWYRQILGQKVEFLVSFYNNEISEKSEIFDDQFSVERPDGSNFTLKIRSTKLEDSAMYFCASSEVSGLTDTQYFGPGTRLTVL.

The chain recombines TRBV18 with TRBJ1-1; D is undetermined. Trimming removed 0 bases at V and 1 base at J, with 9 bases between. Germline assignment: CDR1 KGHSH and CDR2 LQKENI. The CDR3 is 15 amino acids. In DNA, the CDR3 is TGTGCCAGCTCACCACCGAACAGACAGAACACTGAAGCTTTCTTT. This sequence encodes CASSPPNRQNTEAFF.

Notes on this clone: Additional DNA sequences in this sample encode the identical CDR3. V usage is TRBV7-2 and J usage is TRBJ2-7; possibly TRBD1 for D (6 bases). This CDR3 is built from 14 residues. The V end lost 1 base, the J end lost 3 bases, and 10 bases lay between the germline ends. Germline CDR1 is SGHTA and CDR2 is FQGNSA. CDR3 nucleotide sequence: TGTGCCAGCAGCTTAGGGGCACAGGGCTACGAGCAGTACTTC. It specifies CASSLGAQGYEQYF.

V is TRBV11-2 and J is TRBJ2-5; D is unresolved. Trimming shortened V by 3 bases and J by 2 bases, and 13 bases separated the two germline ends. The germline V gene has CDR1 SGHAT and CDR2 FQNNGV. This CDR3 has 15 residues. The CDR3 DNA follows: TGTGCCAGCAGCTTTTTTGTGGGATATCAAGAGACCCAGTACTTC. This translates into CASSFFVGYQETQYF.

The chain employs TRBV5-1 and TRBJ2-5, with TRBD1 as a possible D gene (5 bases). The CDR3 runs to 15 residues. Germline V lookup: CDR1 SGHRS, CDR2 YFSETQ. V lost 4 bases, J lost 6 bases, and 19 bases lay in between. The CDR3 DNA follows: TGCGCCAGCAGCAGAGGACAAACAGGCCCCCAGACCCAGTACTTC. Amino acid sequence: CASSRGQTGPQTQYF.

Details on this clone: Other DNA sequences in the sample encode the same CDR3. CDR3 amino acids: CASSVLAGGYNEQFF. DNA for the CDR3: TGTGCCAGCAGCGTACTAGCGGGAGGTTACAATGAGCAGTTCTTC. The chain carries TRBV9 and TRBJ2-1; 11 bases map to TRBD2. Looked up from germline, CDR1 is SGDLS and CDR2 is YYNGEE. V lost 1 base to trimming and J lost 4 bases; unmatched junction nucleotides: 1. This CDR3 is built from 15 residues.

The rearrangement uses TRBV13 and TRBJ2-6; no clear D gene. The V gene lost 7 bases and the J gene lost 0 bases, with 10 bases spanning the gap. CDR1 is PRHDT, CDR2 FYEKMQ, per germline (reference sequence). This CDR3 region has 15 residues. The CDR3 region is CASNQLGSGANVLTF. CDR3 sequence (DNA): TGTGCCAGCAACCAACTGGGCTCTGGGGCCAACGTCCTGACTTTC.

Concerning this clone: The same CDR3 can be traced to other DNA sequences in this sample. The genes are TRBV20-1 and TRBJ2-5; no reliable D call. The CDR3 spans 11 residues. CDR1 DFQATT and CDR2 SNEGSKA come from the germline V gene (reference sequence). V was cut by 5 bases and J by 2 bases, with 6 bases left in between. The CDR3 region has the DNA TGCAGTGCTGGGCAGCAAGAGACCCAGTACTTC. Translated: CSAGQQETQYF.